The present TCR beta chain was sequenced within a study of beta chain features in type 1 diabetes. TCRB transcripts that were expressed got sequenced, as all of the isolated RNA had been reverse transcribed. Clones were read by immunoSEQ multiplex PCR, and TCRdb kept only the in-frame ones, dropping some. The sample yields about 220,000 clones, approximately 10% seen once. The ends lost 3 bases at V and 3 bases at J; junction bases unmatched: 4. The CDR3 is made up of 15 amino acids. Looked up from germline, CDR1 is MNHEY and CDR2 is SMNVEV (reference sequence). Source material: central memory CD4+ T cells from blood. The V call is TRBV27, the J call TRBJ2-7, with 11 bases identical to TRBD1. The origin of this receptor is a man aged 18 to 30 in good health. The CDR3 sequence: CASSFGTGGDYEQYF. CDR3 bases: TGTGCCAGCAGTTTTGGGACAGGGGGGGACTACGAGCAGTACTTC.